These 21 T cell receptor beta chains were sequenced from one sample in a study of cytomegalovirus exposure and HLA in healthy donors. Measured with immunoSEQ multiplex PCR; TCRdb has only the in-frame clones, and not every one. Among around 130,000 clones listed, about 90% were seen once. The sequenced sample was PBMCs. Every receptor here comes from a man younger than 45 in good health and CMV-seronegative.

This clone was detected once. This rearrangement joins TRBV15 to TRBJ2-4, with D possibly TRBD1 on 6 matching bases. V lost 0 bases to trimming and J lost 0 bases, with 18 bases between them. This CDR3 comprises 19 residues. The germline gives CDR1 LNHNV, CDR2 YYDKDF (reference sequence). CDR3 DNA sequence: TGTGCCACCAGCAGAGATCCACCAGGGGCCCCCCTAGCCAAAAACATTCAGTACTTC. Amino acid sequence: CATSRDPPGAPLAKNIQYF.

The V gene is TRBV7-8, the J gene TRBJ1-1; 7 bases agree with TRBD1. The CDR3 is 15 amino acids. V lost 7 bases, J lost 6 bases, and 14 bases stayed unmatched. Germline V gene lookup returns CDR1 SGHVS and CDR2 FQNEAQ. The CDR3 DNA reads as TGTGCCAGCAATTTTCAGGGCTCAGGGGGGCCTGAAGCTTTCTTT. This encodes CASNFQGSGGPEAFF.

This chain connects TRBV6-5 to TRBJ1-3, with D unresolved. V was pared by 1 base and J by 0 bases, with 10 bases between. This CDR3 comprises 16 residues. The germline V gene encodes CDR1 MNHEY and CDR2 SVGAGI. CDR3 sequence reads: CASSYWAYGSGNTIYF. In DNA form, the CDR3 reads TGTGCCAGCAGTTACTGGGCCTACGGCTCTGGAAACACCATATATTTT.

The rearrangement joins TRBV7-9 to TRBJ2-7; TRBD1 is a possible D gene (6 bases). The germline V gene encodes CDR1 SEHNR and CDR2 FQNEAQ (reference sequence). This CDR3 is 13 amino acids long. The V and J ends lost 8 bases and 3 bases respectively, with 14 bases between them. This chain's CDR3 is CASSVRGSYEQYF. CDR3 DNA sequence: TGTGCCAGCTCAGTAAGGGGGAGCTACGAGCAGTACTTC.

The J gene is TRBJ2-5, the V gene TRBV6-6; TRBD2 agrees at 8 bases. The CDR3 contains 14 residues. V gave up 4 bases and J gave up 5 bases; unmatched junction bases: 6. Germline V CDR1 and CDR2: MNHNY, SVGAGI (reference sequence). The CDR3 loop is CASSFSGVGETQYF. The CDR3 coding sequence is TGTGCCAGCAGTTTTAGCGGGGTTGGGGAGACCCAGTACTTC.

The CDR3: CASRGQGAKSPLHF. The CDR3 bases are TGTGCCAGCAGGGGACAGGGGGCTAAGTCACCCCTCCACTTT. V is TRBV25-1 and J is TRBJ1-6, with 12 bases lining up with TRBD1. The V gene's germline CDR1 is MGHDK and CDR2 SYGVNS. CDR3 length: 14 amino acids. The V and J ends lost 6 bases and 10 bases, in that order; junction bases with no gene match: 4.

The V call is TRBV6-5, the J call TRBJ2-5, with 9 bases identical to TRBD2. This CDR3 contains 15 residues. With V trimmed by 5 bases and J by 5 bases, 9 bases remained unmatched. The germline V gene encodes CDR1 MNHEY and CDR2 SVGAGI. The CDR3 loop reads CASSPFLAGFETQYF. The CDR3, as DNA: TGTGCCAGCAGTCCCTTTCTAGCGGGGTTTGAGACCCAGTACTTC.

This clone was picked up one time. V gene TRBV28 combines with J gene TRBJ1-3, with 10 bases lining up with TRBD1. After removal of 5 bases from V and 6 bases from J, the junction contained 7 bases not matched to a gene. Germline CDR1 and CDR2: MDHEN and SYDVKM. This CDR3 has 15 residues. In DNA form, the CDR3 reads TGTGCCAGCAGTCCACAAGGGACAGGGGCAAACACCATATATTTT. It yields the protein CASSPQGTGANTIYF.

The chain combines TRBV2 with TRBJ1-5, with D unresolved. The germline V gene has CDR1 SNHLY and CDR2 FYNNEI. V was clipped by 0 bases and J by 6 bases, with 9 bases between them. CDR3 length: 14 amino acids. The CDR3 DNA is TGTGCCAGCAGTGAAGCATCCGAGTCTCAGCCCCAGCATTTT. This gives the protein CASSEASESQPQHF. The full variable domain, rest sourced from reference TRBV2 and TRBJ1-5, is EPEVTQTPSHQVTQMGQEVILRCVPISNHLYFYWYRQILGQKVEFLVSFYNNEISEKSEIFDDQFSVERPDGSNFTLKIRSTKLEDSAMYFCASSEASESQPQHFGDGTRLSIL.

The rearrangement joins TRBV5-1 to TRBJ1-1, with D hard to call. V gave up 0 bases and J gave up 3 bases, with 3 bases separating them. The CDR3 is 12 residues long. CDR1 is SGHRS, CDR2 YFSETQ, per germline. The CDR3 region is CASSLGDTEAFF. CDR3 DNA sequence: TGCGCCAGCAGCTTGGGAGACACTGAAGCTTTCTTT. Filled out from reference TRBV5-1 and TRBJ1-1, the complete variable domain reads KAGVTQTPRYLIKTRGQQVTLSCSPISGHRSVSWYQQTPGQGLQFLFEYFSETQRNKGNFPGRFSGRQFSNSRSEMNVSTLELGDSALYLCASSLGDTEAFFGQGTRLTVV.

In this sample, this clone turned up a few times. V is TRBV11-3 and J is TRBJ2-7; no reliable D call. Deletions cut 0 bases from V and 7 bases from J, with 7 bases between. This CDR3 is built from 12 residues. Looked up from germline, CDR1 is SGHNT and CDR2 is YENEEA. The DNA of the CDR3 is TGTGCCAGCAGCTTAGATAGGCGGGAGCAGTACTTC. Translated: CASSLDRREQYF.

CDR3 in DNA: TGCGCCAGCAGCCCAACCTCGGGACACAATTCCTACGAGCAGTACTTC. Its translation is CASSPTSGHNSYEQYF. J is TRBJ2-7 and V is TRBV4-1, with D possibly being TRBD1 (6 bases). Germline V gene sequence: CDR1 MGHRA, CDR2 YSYEKL. V gave up 4 bases and J gave up 1 base, with 17 bases separating them. The CDR3 length is 16 residues.

There are a few counts of this clone. J is TRBJ1-2 and V is TRBV6-5, with D possibly being TRBD1 (5 bases). Trimming pared 7 bases from V and 2 bases from J, leaving 11 bases between. The germline V gene has CDR1 MNHEY and CDR2 SVGAGI. The CDR3 totals 13 residues. CDR3 bases: TGTGCCAGCACCTCCGACAGAAACTATGGCTACACCTTC. It codes for CASTSDRNYGYTF.

This chain joins TRBV7-2 and TRBJ1-5, with D maybe TRBD1 (6 bases). V gave up 0 bases and J gave up 4 bases, with 10 bases separating them. This CDR3 spans 15 amino acids. Germline CDR1 and CDR2: SGHTA and FQGNSA. The CDR3 region has the DNA TGTGCCAGCAGCTTAGCCAGGGGCGTGAATCAGCCCCAGCATTTT. It codes for CASSLARGVNQPQHF.

The chain has TRBV6-5 and TRBJ1-5, with 7 positions matching TRBD1. J lost 7 bases, V lost 4 bases, and 7 bases had no gene match. The CDR3 has 14 residues. Germline V gene data show CDR1 as MNHEY and CDR2 as SVGAGI. For the CDR3, the DNA is TGTGCCAGCAGTTTAAGACAGGGTCGCCAGCCCCAGCATTTT. Protein: CASSLRQGRQPQHF.

CDR3 DNA: TGCGCCAGCAGCCAAGATGGGGGGGGGAACACTGAAGCTTTCTTT. Translating gives CASSQDGGGNTEAFF. The chain is built from TRBV4-1 and TRBJ1-1; D is possibly TRBD1 (5 bases). The CDR3 contains 15 residues. Looked up from germline, CDR1 is MGHRA and CDR2 is YSYEKL. V shed 0 bases and J shed 1 base, with 9 bases lying between them.

The chain joins TRBV10-3 to TRBJ2-3, with 9 bases lining up with TRBD2. V shed 6 bases and J 7 bases; nucleotides not matched to a gene: 11. The germline CDR1 and CDR2 sequences are ENHRY and SYGVKD. The CDR3 is 15 amino acids. The CDR3 DNA reads TGTGCCATCAGCCGCCCCCCTAGCGGGGTTAATACGCAGTATTTT. It yields the protein CAISRPPSGVNTQYF.

The J gene is TRBJ1-2, the V gene TRBV7-9; 7 bases fit TRBD1. The CDR3 runs 13 residues. The J segment lost 6 bases and the V segment lost 5 bases, leaving 6 bases of the junction unmatched. The germline gives CDR1 SEHNR, CDR2 FQNEAQ (reference sequence). Here the CDR3 DNA reads TGTGCCAGCAGCCGTGGAGGGGGCGATGGCTACACCTTC. This encodes CASSRGGGDGYTF.

Points on this clone: The sample holds other DNA sequences that translate to the same CDR3. The gene calls are TRBV4-2 and TRBJ1-1, with 7 bases identical to TRBD1. V lost 3 bases to trimming and J lost 0 bases; unmatched junction nucleotides: 1. CDR1 and CDR2 from the germline V gene are LGHNA and YNFKEQ. CDR3 length: 14 amino acids. The CDR3 spells CASSQGQLNTEAFF. CDR3 DNA sequence: TGTGCCAGCAGCCAGGGACAGTTGAACACTGAAGCTTTCTTT.

The genes are TRBV10-2 and TRBJ2-2; a weak D match, TRBD1 (6 bases). The CDR3 spans 14 residues. Germline CDR1 is WSHSY and CDR2 is SAAADI. Trimming shortened V by 6 bases and J by 1 base, and 9 bases separated the two germline ends. CDR3 bases: TGCGCCAGCAGAGGACAGCAGAACACCGGGGAGCTGTTTTTT. Protein: CASRGQQNTGELFF.

This CDR3 reads CASSSTGGGDEQFF. CDR3 sequence (DNA): TGTGCCAGCAGCTCTACAGGGGGTGGGGATGAGCAGTTCTTC. The chain recombines TRBV7-9 with TRBJ2-1; 8 bases are a match to TRBD1. The CDR3 length is 14 residues. With 4 bases clipped from V and 8 bases from J, the junction kept 7 bases outside the gene matches. Germline assignment: CDR1 SEHNR and CDR2 FQNEAQ (reference sequence).